This T cell receptor (beta chain) was captured by sequencing in a study of shared clonotypes between healthy human individuals. Per the original data handling: Filtering differed since immunoSEQ provided only junctions, with no quality scores. Produced via immunoSEQ multiplex PCR; TCRdb's table is partial and in-frame only. The V and J calls and clone size are taken from that table; D and trimming were inferred from the DNA. The table has just over 2,000,000 clones, 90% to 95% seen once. CDR3 length: 12 amino acids. Trimming took 4 bases from V and 5 from J, leaving 9 bases between them. CDR1 and CDR2 from the germline V gene are SQVTM and ANQGSEA. Study-wide findings and caveats: Naive CD4 clonotypes were shared across a handful of donors at about 5%.

Remarks on this clone: Its antigen is not identified.

Sequenced sample: naive CD4+ T cells sorted from blood. The subset is: CD45RA+ positively selected. This TCR was recovered from a man younger than 30 in good health. The V and J genes are TRBV29-1 and TRBJ2-1, with TRBD1 as a possible D gene (6 bases). This CDR3 is CSVARGDNEQFF. CDR3 nucleotides: TGCAGCGTTGCCAGGGGCGACAATGAGCAGTTCTTC.